These T cell receptor beta chains were read from a single sample in a study of blood T cell repertoires in COVID-19. Measured with immunoSEQ multiplex PCR; TCRdb has only the in-frame clones, and not every one. The table shows around 50,000 clones, with less than 95% occurring only once. The sample comprised peripheral blood. The receptors shown here come from a human donor in a cohort sampled during active COVID-19. Each CDR3 is given with its conserved first and last residue. D genes are given only for firm matches. A clone size is listed for some rows: how often the clone was seen (once, few, many), or a class if it is expanded.

d_call: .; j_call: TRBJ2-1; v_call: TRBV9; clone_size: .; cdr3_nt: TGTGCCAGCAGCCCGACGGCGGGTTCCTACAATGAGCAGTTCTTC; cdr3_aa: CASSPTAGSYNEQFF
d_call: TRBD1; j_call: TRBJ1-2; v_call: TRBV24-1; clone_size: .; cdr3_nt: TGTGCCACCAGTGATTTGCAACAGGGGATTCGTGGCTACACCTTC; cdr3_aa: CATSDLQQGIRGYTF
d_call: .; j_call: TRBJ2-7; v_call: TRBV19; clone_size: .; cdr3_nt: TGTGCCAGTAGTATAACCCCGGGAATACCTTACGAGCAGTACTTC; cdr3_aa: CASSITPGIPYEQYF
d_call: .; j_call: TRBJ1-4; v_call: TRBV11-2; clone_size: .; cdr3_nt: TGTGCCAGCAGCGGACGGACAGCAACTAATGAAAAACTGTTTTTT; cdr3_aa: CASSGRTATNEKLFF
d_call: .; j_call: TRBJ2-7; v_call: TRBV4-1; clone_size: once; cdr3_nt: TGCGCCAGCAGCCAAGATCCGCGGCGGGGGCCTCTCCACGAGCAGTACTTC; cdr3_aa: CASSQDPRRGPLHEQYF
d_call: TRBD2; j_call: TRBJ2-2; v_call: TRBV29-1; clone_size: few; cdr3_nt: TGCAGCGTTGAAACGCCTAGCGGGAGCAGGGAGCTGTTTTTT; cdr3_aa: CSVETPSGSRELFF
d_call: TRBD2; j_call: TRBJ2-7; v_call: TRBV27; clone_size: .; cdr3_nt: TGTGCCAGCGGCGGGGGGTTCTCCTACGAGCAGTACTTC; cdr3_aa: CASGGGFSYEQYF
d_call: .; j_call: TRBJ2-5; v_call: TRBV7-9; clone_size: .; cdr3_nt: TGTGCCAGCAGCATTCGAGGACAAGAGACCCAGTACTTC; cdr3_aa: CASSIRGQETQYF
d_call: TRBD1; j_call: TRBJ1-2; v_call: TRBV7-9; clone_size: medium-sized; cdr3_nt: TGTGCCAGCAGCTTACCCCGACAGGGGCATGGCTACACCTTC; cdr3_aa: CASSLPRQGHGYTF
d_call: TRBD1; j_call: TRBJ2-7; v_call: TRBV9; clone_size: .; cdr3_nt: TGTGCCAGCAGCGTAGGACAGGGACCCTACGAGCAATACTTC; cdr3_aa: CASSVGQGPYEQYF
d_call: .; j_call: TRBJ2-2; v_call: TRBV28; clone_size: .; cdr3_nt: TGTGCCAGCAGTTTTTCGTCGGGGAACACCGGGGAGCTGTTTTTT; cdr3_aa: CASSFSSGNTGELFF
d_call: .; j_call: TRBJ2-3; v_call: TRBV9; clone_size: .; cdr3_nt: TGTGCCAGCAGCCAAGGAGGCACAGATACGCAGTATTTT; cdr3_aa: CASSQGGTDTQYF
d_call: TRBD1; j_call: TRBJ1-5; v_call: TRBV19; clone_size: .; cdr3_nt: TGTGCCAGTAGTATAGATTCTAGGGTCCAGGACAGGGGGACACAGCCCCAGCATTTT; cdr3_aa: CASSIDSRVQDRGTQPQHF
d_call: TRBD1; j_call: TRBJ2-1; v_call: TRBV7-6; clone_size: .; cdr3_nt: TGTGCCAGCAGCCCTGGGACAGGGGACCTAAGCTCCTACAATGAGCAGTTCTTC; cdr3_aa: CASSPGTGDLSSYNEQFF